This T cell receptor (beta chain) is drawn from a study of CD8 T cells in ankylosing spondylitis. This clonotype was observed at least ten times. Its matching antigen is unknown. Overall study findings and caveats: Matched ankylosing spondylitis synovial fluid reportedly showed significant enrichment of disease-linked clones. Blood of patients with ankylosing spondylitis appeared to be characterized by a TCR beta motif of eight highly homologous variants. Clones linked with disease were CD8+ and fairly uncommon in the peripheral blood.

The length of the CDR3 is 15 residues. Germline V gene data show CDR1 as DFQATT and CDR2 as SNEGSKA (reference sequence). Trimming took off 5 bases at V and 6 bases at J, with 20 bases between the two ends. TCR beta libraries were made by quantitative 5'-RACE with molecular barcodes. Each CDR3 protein is one row after TCRdb ran MiXCR on the 5' RACE reads. The profile covers 84,000 or so distinct CDR3 sequences, with roughly 30% appearing a single time and roughly three fifths taken by the ten largest. The sequence came from a male donor with ankylosing spondylitis or in good health (not recorded which). V and J are TRBV20-1 and TRBJ2-1; D gene unclear. The sequenced sample was blood, either unsorted or a sorted T cell fraction (not recorded which). The CDR3 is CSAHPLVGSGNEQFF. The CDR3 DNA reads as TGCAGTGCTCACCCCTTGGTAGGGTCAGGCAATGAGCAGTTCTTC.